This TCR beta chain was recovered during a study of blood T cells in healthy people across ages. Primed by a sample-barcoded 5' primer and a J-beta primer mix, a second PCR proceeded for roughly 6 to 12 cycles. TCRdb re-called the 5' RACE reads through MiXCR, storing one row per CDR3 protein. The sample has fewer than 750,000 distinct CDR3 sequences, over 40% seen once. Trimming removed 10 bases from V and 5 bases from J, with 8 bases in between. CDR3 size: 10 residues. CDR1 is MDHEN and CDR2 is SYDVKM in the germline V gene. Material: blood. The chain carries TRBV28 and TRBJ1-1; D is possibly TRBD1 (5 bases). The source of this sequence is a woman aged 80 or over in good health. The CDR3 reads CATRVTEAFF. The CDR3 nucleotides are TGTGCCACCAGGGTAACTGAAGCTTTCTTT.